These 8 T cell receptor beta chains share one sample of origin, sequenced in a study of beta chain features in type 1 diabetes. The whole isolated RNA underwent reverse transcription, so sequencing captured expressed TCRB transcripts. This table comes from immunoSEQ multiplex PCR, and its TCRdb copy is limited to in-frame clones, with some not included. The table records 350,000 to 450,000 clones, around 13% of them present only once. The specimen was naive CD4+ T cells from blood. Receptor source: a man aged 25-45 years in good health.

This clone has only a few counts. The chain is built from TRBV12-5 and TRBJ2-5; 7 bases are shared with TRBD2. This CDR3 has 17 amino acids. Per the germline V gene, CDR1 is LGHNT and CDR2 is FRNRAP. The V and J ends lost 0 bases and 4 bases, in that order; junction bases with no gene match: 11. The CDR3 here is CASGLVLPPREGETQYF. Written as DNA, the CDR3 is TGTGCTAGTGGTTTGGTACTACCCCCCAGGGAGGGAGAGACCCAGTACTTC.

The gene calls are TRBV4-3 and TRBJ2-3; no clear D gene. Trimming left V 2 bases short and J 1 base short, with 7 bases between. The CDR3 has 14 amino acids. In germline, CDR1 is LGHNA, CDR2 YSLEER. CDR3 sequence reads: CASSQTKRTDTQYF. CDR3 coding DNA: TGCGCCAGCAGCCAAACAAAGCGCACAGATACGCAGTATTTT.

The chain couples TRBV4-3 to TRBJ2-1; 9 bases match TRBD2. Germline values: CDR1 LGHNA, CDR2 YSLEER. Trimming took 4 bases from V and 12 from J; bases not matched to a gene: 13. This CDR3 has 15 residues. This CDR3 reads CASSPRRSSGVRQFF. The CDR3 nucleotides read TGCGCCAGCAGCCCAAGAAGGTCTAGCGGGGTTAGGCAGTTCTTC.

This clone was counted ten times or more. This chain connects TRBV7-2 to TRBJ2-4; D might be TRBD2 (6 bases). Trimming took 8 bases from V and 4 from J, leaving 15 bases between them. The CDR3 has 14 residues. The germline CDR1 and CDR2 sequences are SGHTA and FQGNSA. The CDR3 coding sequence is TGTGCCAGCGCCGGGACTGGATGGAAAAACATTCAGTACTTC. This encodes CASAGTGWKNIQYF.

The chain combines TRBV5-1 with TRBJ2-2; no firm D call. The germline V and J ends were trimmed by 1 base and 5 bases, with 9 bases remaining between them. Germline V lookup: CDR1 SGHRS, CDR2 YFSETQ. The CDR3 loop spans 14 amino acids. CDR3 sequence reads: CASSLNELTGELFF. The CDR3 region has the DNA TGCGCCAGCAGCTTGAATGAACTGACCGGGGAGCTGTTTTTT. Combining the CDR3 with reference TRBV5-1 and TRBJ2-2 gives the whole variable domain KAGVTQTPRYLIKTRGQQVTLSCSPISGHRSVSWYQQTPGQGLQFLFEYFSETQRNKGNFPGRFSGRQFSNSRSEMNVSTLELGDSALYLCASSLNELTGELFFGEGSRLTVL.

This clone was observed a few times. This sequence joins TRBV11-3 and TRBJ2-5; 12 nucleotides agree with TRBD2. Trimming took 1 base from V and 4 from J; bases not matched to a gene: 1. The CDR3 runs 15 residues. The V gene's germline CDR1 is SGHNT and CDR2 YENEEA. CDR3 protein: CASSLALAGGETQYF. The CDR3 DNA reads TGTGCCAGCAGCTTAGCACTAGCGGGAGGAGAGACCCAGTACTTC.

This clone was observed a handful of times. The CDR3 spells CSVELALYYPTQYF. The DNA for the CDR3 is TGCAGCGTTGAACTAGCCCTCTACTATCCGACCCAGTACTTC. The gene calls are TRBV29-1 and TRBJ2-5; tentatively, D is TRBD2 (5 bases). V was cut by 2 bases and J by 7 bases, with 17 bases left in between. Germline lookup yields CDR1 SQVTM and CDR2 ANQGSEA. This CDR3 is built from 14 residues.

The CDR3 DNA is TGTGCCAGCAGCGGCGTTGTAAACACCGGGGAGCTGTTTTTT. Translated, it gives CASSGVVNTGELFF. The gene calls are TRBV14 and TRBJ2-2; D gene ambiguous. There are 14 residues in the CDR3. Germline CDR1 and CDR2: SGHDN and FVKESK. The V end lost 5 bases, the J end lost 2 bases, and 9 bases lay between the germline ends.